This T cell receptor beta chain comes out of a study of blood T cell repertoires in COVID-19 (dated by TCRdb to the early 2020s). Looking at the study overall: Samples from collaborators originated in the United States, Italy and Spain and spanned both the acute and convalescent phases of COVID-19. The material from the prospective study consisted of cDNA or gDNA derived from T cells, B-cell-depleted T cells, or PBMCs. Deeply sampled blood TCRbeta repertoires from subjects exposed to, actively infected with, or recovered from COVID-19 were included in the dataset. A freely available public database, intended as a resource for researchers studying the immune response to SARS-CoV-2, is where the repertoires were released. The samples were drawn from the first 160 participants of the ongoing ImmuneRACE study and from roughly 1,300 subjects provided by 6 global collaborators. A de-identified subject ID, COVID-19 status, age in years and sex were almost always included in the sample metadata. Where available, HLA class I and class II types were obtained from metadata supplied by the sample provider rather than from assay-based typing.

TCRbeta CDR3 regions were amplified from genomic DNA using the immunoSEQ Assay, a bias-controlled multiplex PCR. Per the source publication's procedure: Nucleated cell counts per sample were estimated from amplification of reference gene primers within the assay. To quantify the absolute abundance of each unique TCRbeta CDR3 rearrangement, sequence reads were collapsed and filtered. For each sample, productive Simpson clonality was calculated as the square root of Simpson's diversity index over productive rearrangements. The clones in this table, taken by TCRdb from immuneACCESS, are in-frame only. Not every clone is retained; where verified, under half of the shortfall comes from an unresolved V gene, and the cause of the rest is unknown. V, J and clone size are taken as reported in that table, and D and trimming were inferred from the DNA itself. Here the sample has 150,000 or so clones; around 84% occur a single time. The ten largest clones add up to around 8.5% of the sample.

What the authors observed across the whole study: How much clinical and demographic metadata was included differed by source and by participant, and the metadata was provided uncurated.

Whole blood was collected in K2EDTA tubes by collaborating institutions according to the institutions' own protocols. For TCRbeta analysis, collaborators shipped samples in one of three forms: frozen whole blood, isolated PBMCs, or DNA extracted from either of those sample types. Concerning this clone: Its cognate antigen has yet to be identified. It has no much larger one-base neighbor in the sample; base qualities were not kept.

CDR1 and CDR2, looked up from the germline V gene, are SGHDN and FVKESK. Germline trimming: 4 bases from V, 5 bases from J; junction bases outside gene matches: 7. The CDR3 measures 14 amino acids from cysteine to phenylalanine. The sequence is cut down to CDR3 DNA, 42 bases in frame from base 1. This clonotype was obtained from a woman aged 55-70 years with acute or convalescent COVID-19. Recombination connected TRBV14 to TRBJ2-5, and TRBD1 matches 7 of the central bases. The sample consisted of peripheral blood. The nucleotide sequence is given as TGTGCCAGCAGCCGGTCAGGGGGAGAGGAGACCCAGTACTTC. Its protein product is CASSRSGGEETQYF.